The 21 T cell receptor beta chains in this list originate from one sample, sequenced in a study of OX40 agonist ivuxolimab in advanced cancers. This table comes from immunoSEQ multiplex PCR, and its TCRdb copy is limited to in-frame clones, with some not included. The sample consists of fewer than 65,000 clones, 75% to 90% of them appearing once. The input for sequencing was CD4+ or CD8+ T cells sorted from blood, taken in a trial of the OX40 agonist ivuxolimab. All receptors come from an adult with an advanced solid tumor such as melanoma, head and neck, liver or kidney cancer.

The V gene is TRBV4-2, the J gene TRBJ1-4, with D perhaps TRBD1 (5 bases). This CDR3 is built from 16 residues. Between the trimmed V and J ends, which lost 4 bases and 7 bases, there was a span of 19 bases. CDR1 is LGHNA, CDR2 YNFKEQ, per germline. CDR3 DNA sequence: TGTGCCAGCAGCCCCCAAATATGGGGCGGAGGTGAAAAACTGTTTTTT. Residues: CASSPQIWGGGEKLFF.

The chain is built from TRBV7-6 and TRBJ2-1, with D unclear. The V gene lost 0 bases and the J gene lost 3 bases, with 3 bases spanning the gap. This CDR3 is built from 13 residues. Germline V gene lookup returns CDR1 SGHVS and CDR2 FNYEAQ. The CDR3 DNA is TGTGCCAGCAGCTTAGCCCGCTACAATGAGCAGTTCTTC. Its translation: CASSLARYNEQFF.

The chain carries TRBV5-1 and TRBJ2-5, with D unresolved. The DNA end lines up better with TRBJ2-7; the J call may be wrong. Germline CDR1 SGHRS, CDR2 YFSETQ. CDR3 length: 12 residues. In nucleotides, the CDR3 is TGCGCCAGCAGCTTGGTAGTGGGCGAGCAGTACTTC. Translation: CASSLVVGEQYF.

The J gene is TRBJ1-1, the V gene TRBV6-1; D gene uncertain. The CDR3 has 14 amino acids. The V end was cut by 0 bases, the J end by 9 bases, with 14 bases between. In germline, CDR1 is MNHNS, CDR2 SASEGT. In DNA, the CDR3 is TGTGCCAGCAGTGAAGCGCTGCCACCGTACAAAGCTTTCTTT. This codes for CASSEALPPYKAFF.

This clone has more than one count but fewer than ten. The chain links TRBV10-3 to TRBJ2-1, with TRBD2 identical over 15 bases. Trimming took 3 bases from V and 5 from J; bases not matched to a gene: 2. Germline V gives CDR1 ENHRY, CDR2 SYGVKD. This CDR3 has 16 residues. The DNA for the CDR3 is TGTGCCATCAGTGATGGACTAGCGGGAGGGGACAATGAGCAGTTCTTC. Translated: CAISDGLAGGDNEQFF.

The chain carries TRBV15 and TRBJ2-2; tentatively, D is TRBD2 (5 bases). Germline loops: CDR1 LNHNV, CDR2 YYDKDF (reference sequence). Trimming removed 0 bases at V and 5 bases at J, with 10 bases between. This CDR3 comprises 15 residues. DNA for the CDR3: TGTGCCACCAGCAGAGAGGCGGGCTATACCGGGGAGCTGTTTTTT. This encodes CATSREAGYTGELFF.

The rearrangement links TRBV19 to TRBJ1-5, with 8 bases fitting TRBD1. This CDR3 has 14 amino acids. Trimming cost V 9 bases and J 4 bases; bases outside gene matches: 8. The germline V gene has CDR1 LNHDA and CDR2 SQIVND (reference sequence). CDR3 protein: CASLQGAFNQPQHF. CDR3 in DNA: TGTGCCAGCCTTCAGGGGGCATTTAATCAGCCCCAGCATTTT. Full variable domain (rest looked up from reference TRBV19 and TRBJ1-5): DGGITQSPKYLFRKEGQNVTLSCEQNLNHDAMYWYRQDPGQGLRLIYYSQIVNDFQKGDIAEGYSVSREKKESFPLTVTSAQKNPTAFYLCASLQGAFNQPQHFGDGTRLSIL.

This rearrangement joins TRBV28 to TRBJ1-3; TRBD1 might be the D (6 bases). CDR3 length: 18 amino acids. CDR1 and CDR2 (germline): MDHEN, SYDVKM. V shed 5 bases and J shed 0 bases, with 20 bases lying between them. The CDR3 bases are TGTGCCAGCAGTACCCAGGGGCTCCAGAGCTACTCTGGAAACACCATATATTTT. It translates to CASSTQGLQSYSGNTIYF.

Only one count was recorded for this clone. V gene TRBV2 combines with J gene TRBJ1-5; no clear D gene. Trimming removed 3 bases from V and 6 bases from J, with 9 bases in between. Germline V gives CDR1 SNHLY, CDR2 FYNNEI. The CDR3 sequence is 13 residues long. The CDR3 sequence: CASSEGKLQPQHF. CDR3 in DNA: TGTGCCAGCAGTGAGGGTAAGCTTCAGCCCCAGCATTTT.

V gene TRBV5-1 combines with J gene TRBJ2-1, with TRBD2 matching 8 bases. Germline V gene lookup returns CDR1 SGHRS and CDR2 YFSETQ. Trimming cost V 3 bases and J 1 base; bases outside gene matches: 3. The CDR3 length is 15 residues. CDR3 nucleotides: TGCGCCAGCAGCTCCGGGACTAGTTCCTACAATGAGCAGTTCTTC. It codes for CASSSGTSSYNEQFF.

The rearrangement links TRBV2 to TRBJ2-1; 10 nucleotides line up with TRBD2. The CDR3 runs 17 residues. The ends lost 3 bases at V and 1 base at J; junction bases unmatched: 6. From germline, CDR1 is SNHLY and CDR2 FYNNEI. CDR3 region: CASSDGIAGGSYNEQFF. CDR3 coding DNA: TGTGCCAGCAGTGATGGGATAGCGGGAGGTTCCTACAATGAGCAGTTCTTC.

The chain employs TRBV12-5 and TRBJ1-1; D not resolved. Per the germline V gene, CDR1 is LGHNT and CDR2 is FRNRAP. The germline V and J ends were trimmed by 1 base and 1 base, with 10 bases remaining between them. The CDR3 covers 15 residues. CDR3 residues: CASGLDSDGNTEAFF. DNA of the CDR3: TGTGCTAGTGGTTTGGATTCGGACGGGAACACTGAAGCTTTCTTT.

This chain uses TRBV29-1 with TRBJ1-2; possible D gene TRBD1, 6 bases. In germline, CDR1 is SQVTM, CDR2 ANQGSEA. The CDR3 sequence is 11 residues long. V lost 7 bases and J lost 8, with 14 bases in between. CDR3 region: CSASGVDGYTF. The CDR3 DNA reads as TGCAGCGCCTCAGGGGTGGACGGCTACACCTTC.

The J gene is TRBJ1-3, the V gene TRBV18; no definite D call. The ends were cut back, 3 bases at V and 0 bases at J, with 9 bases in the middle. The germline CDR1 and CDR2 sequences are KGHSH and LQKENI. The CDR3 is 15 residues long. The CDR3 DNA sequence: TGTGCCAGCTCACCCTCGCACAGCTCTGGAAACACCATATATTTT. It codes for CASSPSHSSGNTIYF. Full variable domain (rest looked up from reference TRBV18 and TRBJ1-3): NAGVMQNPRHLVRRRGQEARLRCSPMKGHSHVYWYRQLPEEGLKFMVYLQKENIIDESGMPKERFSAEFPKEGPSILRIQQVVRGDSAAYFCASSPSHSSGNTIYFGEGSWLTVV.

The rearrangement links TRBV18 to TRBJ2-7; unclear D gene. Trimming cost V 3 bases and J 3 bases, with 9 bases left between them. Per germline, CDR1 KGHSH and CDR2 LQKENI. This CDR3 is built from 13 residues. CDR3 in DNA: TGTGCCAGCTCACCGGACCGATACTACGAGCAGTACTTC. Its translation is CASSPDRYYEQYF.

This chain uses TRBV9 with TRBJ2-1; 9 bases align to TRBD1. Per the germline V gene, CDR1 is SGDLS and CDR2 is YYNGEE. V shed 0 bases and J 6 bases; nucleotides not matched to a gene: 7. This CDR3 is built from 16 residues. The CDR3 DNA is TGTGCCAGCAGCGTAGGTTGGGGACAGGGAGGCAATGAGCAGTTCTTC. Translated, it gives CASSVGWGQGGNEQFF.

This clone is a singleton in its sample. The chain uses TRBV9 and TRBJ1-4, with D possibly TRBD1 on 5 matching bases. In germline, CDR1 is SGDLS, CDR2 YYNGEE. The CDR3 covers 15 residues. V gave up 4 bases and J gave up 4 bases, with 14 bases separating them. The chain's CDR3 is CASSFRAGLNEKLFF. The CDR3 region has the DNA TGTGCCAGCAGCTTCCGAGCGGGGCTTAATGAAAAACTGTTTTTT. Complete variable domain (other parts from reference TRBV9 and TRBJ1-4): DSGVTQTPKHLITATGQRVTLRCSPRSGDLSVYWYQQSLDQGLQFLIQYYNGEERAKGNILERFSAQQFPDLHSELNLSSLELGDSALYFCASSFRAGLNEKLFFGSGTQLSVL.

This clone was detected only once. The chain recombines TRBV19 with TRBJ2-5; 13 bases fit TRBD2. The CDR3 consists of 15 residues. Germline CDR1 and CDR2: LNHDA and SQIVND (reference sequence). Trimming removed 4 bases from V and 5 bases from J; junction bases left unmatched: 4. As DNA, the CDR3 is TGTGCCAGTAGTAAGGGACTAGCGGGATGGGAGACCCAGTACTTC. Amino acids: CASSKGLAGWETQYF. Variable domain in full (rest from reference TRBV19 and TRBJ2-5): DGGITQSPKYLFRKEGQNVTLSCEQNLNHDAMYWYRQDPGQGLRLIYYSQIVNDFQKGDIAEGYSVSREKKESFPLTVTSAQKNPTAFYLCASSKGLAGWETQYFGPGTRLLVL.

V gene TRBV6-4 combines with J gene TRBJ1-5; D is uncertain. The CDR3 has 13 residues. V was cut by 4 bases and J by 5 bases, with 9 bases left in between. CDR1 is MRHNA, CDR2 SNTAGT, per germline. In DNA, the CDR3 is TGTGCCAGCAGTGCGGTAGGTGATCAGCCCCAGCATTTT. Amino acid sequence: CASSAVGDQPQHF.

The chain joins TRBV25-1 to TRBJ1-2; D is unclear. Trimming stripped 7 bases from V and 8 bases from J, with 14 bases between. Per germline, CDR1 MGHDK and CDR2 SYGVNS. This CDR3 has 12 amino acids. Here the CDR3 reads CASTTPGGGYTF. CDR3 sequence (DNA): TGTGCCAGCACAACCCCCGGCGGGGGCTACACCTTC.

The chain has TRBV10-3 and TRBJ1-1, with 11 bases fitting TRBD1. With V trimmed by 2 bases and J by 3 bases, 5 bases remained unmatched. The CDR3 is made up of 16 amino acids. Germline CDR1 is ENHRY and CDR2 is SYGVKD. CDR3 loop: CAISELGQGGYTEAFF. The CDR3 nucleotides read TGTGCCATCAGTGAGCTGGGACAGGGGGGCTACACTGAAGCTTTCTTT.